This TCR beta chain stems from a study of T cell responses to AZD1222 COVID-19 vaccine. Findings of the study overall: At baseline, just six AZD1222 recipients tested seropositive.

Sequenced by immunoSEQ multiplex PCR; TCRdb stores in-frame clones only, minus some. This sample has approximately 90,000 clones, with about 89% found just once. CDR1 is SGHKS, CDR2 YYEKEE, per germline (reference sequence). V shed 2 bases, J shed 7 bases, and the junction held 4 bases outside the gene matches. The CDR3 covers 15 residues. A note on this clone: The antigen remains unidentified.

The chain employs TRBV5-5 and TRBJ1-4; 11 bases match TRBD1. This specimen consisted of peripheral blood, obtained on day 0 of AZD1222 vaccination. This sequence originates from an adult in good health. Written as DNA, the CDR3 is TGTGCCAGCAGCTTATTTGGGACAGGGGGTGAAAAACTGTTTTTT. Its protein product is CASSLFGTGGEKLFF.